This record looks at one TCR beta chain sequence and its context. The antigen remains unidentified. The sample belongs to a study of cytomegalovirus exposure and HLA in healthy donors. Study observations and caveats: Earlier analysis yielded a pattern in which most TCR beta V segments were productive about 90% or about 30% of the time. Common viral pathogens seemed, in a later analysis, to connect with several of the most significant clusters.

Use of 60 Vbeta and 13 Jbeta primers characterized the PCR. Using immunoSEQ multiplex PCR, the repertoire was profiled, and TCRdb retains in-frame clones only, with some absent. The data hold around 140,000 clones, with around 73% observed a single time. The sample was PBMCs. The sequence was obtained from a female donor in good health and CMV-seronegative.

CDR3 in amino acids: CASSLGYSSTNEKLFF. CDR3 DNA sequence: TGCGCCAGCAGCTTGGGGTACAGCTCAACTAATGAAAAACTGTTTTTT. The chain links TRBV5-1 to TRBJ1-4; D is unclear. In germline, CDR1 is SGHRS, CDR2 YFSETQ. The CDR3 extends over 16 amino acids. Trimming shortened V by 0 bases and J by 0 bases, and 9 bases separated the two germline ends.